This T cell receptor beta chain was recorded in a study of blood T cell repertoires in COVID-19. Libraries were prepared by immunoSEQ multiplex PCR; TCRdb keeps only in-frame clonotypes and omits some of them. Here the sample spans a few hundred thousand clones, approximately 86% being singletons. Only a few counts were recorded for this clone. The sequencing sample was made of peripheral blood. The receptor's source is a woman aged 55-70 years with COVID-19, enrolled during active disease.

CDR3 in amino acids: CASSFEGNESPLHF. CDR3 DNA: TGTGCCAGCAGCTTCGAGGGAAACGAATCACCCCTCCACTTT. The genes are TRBV7-6 and TRBJ1-6, with D unresolved. CDR3 length: 14 amino acids. Trimming removed 3 bases from V and 10 bases from J, with 13 bases in between. Germline V gene sequence: CDR1 SGHVS, CDR2 FNYEAQ.